These T cell receptor beta chains were read from a single sample in a study of CD8 T cells in Susac syndrome. One entry per CDR3 protein, called by TCRdb with MiXCR from the immunoSEQ multiplex PCR reads. The table records 150,000 to 200,000 distinct CDR3 sequences, more than 95% of them present only once. Sample: CD4+ T cells from PBMCs. All receptors come from a human donor with Susac syndrome. The CDR3 runs from the conserved cysteine through the conserved F or W. The D gene is left open where the match is weak. Clone size, where shown, is once, few, many, or a class for clones that have expanded.

TRBJ1-1,TRBV7-9,NA,NA,CASSDNSRGGEAFF,TGTGCCAGCAGCGACAACAGCCGCGGAGGCGAAGCTTTCTTT
TRBJ1-5,TRBV4-2,NA,NA,CASSQEAGTSRQPQHF,TGTGCCAGCAGCCAAGAGGCGGGGACTTCACGTCAGCCCCAGCATTTT
TRBJ2-5,TRBV6-1,NA,NA,CASSEATGRETQYF,TGTGCCAGCAGTGAAGCGACAGGGAGGGAGACCCAGTACTTC
TRBJ2-2,TRBV6-5,once,TRBD2,CASSYRSGGGTGELFF,TGTGCCAGCAGTTACCGTAGCGGGGGAGGTACCGGGGAGCTGTTTTTT
TRBJ1-5,TRBV30,NA,NA,CAWSKGRDQPQHF,TGTGCCTGGAGCAAAGGGAGGGATCAGCCCCAGCATTTT
TRBJ2-7,TRBV30,NA,NA,CAWSRDQSRYF,TGTGCCTGGAGCCGTGACCAGTCCCGGTACTTC
TRBJ1-5,TRBV2,NA,NA,CASSGAGHQPQHF,TGTGCCAGCAGTGGGGCAGGGCATCAGCCCCAGCATTTT
TRBJ2-7,TRBV12-3/TRBV12-4,NA,TRBD2,CASSAPSGRSMYEQYF,TGTGCCAGCAGTGCCCCTAGCGGGAGAAGTATGTACGAGCAGTACTTC
TRBJ2-1,TRBV15,NA,NA,CATSRDRLLEGGDKEQFF,TGTGCCACCAGCAGAGATCGGCTTCTGGAGGGAGGCGACAAGGAGCAGTTCTTC
TRBJ2-1,TRBV9,NA,NA,CASSVDPKGAPNEQFF,TGTGCCAGCAGCGTAGATCCCAAGGGAGCACCCAATGAGCAGTTCTTC
TRBJ2-2,TRBV6-6,NA,NA,CASSPFGGASGELFF,TGTGCCAGCAGTCCGTTCGGGGGTGCATCCGGGGAGCTGTTTTTT